These 3 T cell receptor beta chains share one sample of origin, sequenced in a study of blood T cell repertoires in COVID-19. The assay was immunoSEQ multiplex PCR, and TCRdb's table has in-frame clones only and misses some. This sample has under 150,000 clones, with approximately 87% found just once. Sequencing was performed on peripheral blood. The receptors here all came from a man between 65 and 79 years old with active COVID-19.

The genes are TRBV27 and TRBJ2-3; no reliable D call. The V end was cut by 6 bases, the J end by 0 bases, with 7 bases between. Germline-derived CDR1 and CDR2 are MNHEY and SMNVEV (reference sequence). This CDR3 has 13 residues. The DNA for the CDR3 is TGTGCCAGCAGACATTCTAGCACAGATACGCAGTATTTT. Protein: CASRHSSTDTQYF.

The J gene is TRBJ2-3, the V gene TRBV28; no firm D call. V was cut by 4 bases and J by 7 bases, with 9 bases left in between. Germline V gene data show CDR1 as MDHEN and CDR2 as SYDVKM. The CDR3 length is 12 residues. CDR3 loop: CASSSSLYTQYF. The CDR3 coding sequence is TGTGCCAGCAGTTCCTCCCTTTATACGCAGTATTTT.

The V and J genes are TRBV24-1 and TRBJ2-1; 7 nucleotides line up with TRBD1. After removal of 0 bases from V and 8 bases from J, the junction contained 9 bases not matched to a gene. The CDR3 extends over 16 amino acids. Germline V gene sequence: CDR1 KGHDR, CDR2 SFDVKD. The CDR3 sequence is CATSDLPGAGGYEQFF. As DNA, the CDR3 is TGTGCCACCAGTGATTTGCCCGGGGCAGGGGGATATGAGCAGTTCTTC.